A selection of T cell receptor beta chains follows, all from one sample in a study of chemoradiotherapy in HPV16-positive cancers. The repertoire was sequenced with immunoSEQ multiplex PCR; TCRdb's copy has only in-frame clones and lacks some. Among 20,000 to 25,000 clones, approximately 87% were seen once, and the ten largest hold 2% to 2.5%. The input for sequencing was blood, taken from a patient who underwent chemoradiotherapy. These receptors were collected from a human donor with HPV-associated anogenital cancer. Both conserved end residues are part of each CDR3. A D gene is named only where the DNA matches it firmly. A row's size may be missing; if present it is once, few, many or a size class.

cdr3_nt: TGTGCCAGCAACCGGGCTCGAGGGACTGAAGCTTTCTTT; cdr3_aa: CASNRARGTEAFF; j_call: TRBJ1-1; v_call: TRBV2; d_call: .; clone_size: .
cdr3_nt: TGCAGCGTTGAGGGCGGACCCAGGGTAGCGGCGAACACCGGGGAGCTGTTTTTT; cdr3_aa: CSVEGGPRVAANTGELFF; j_call: TRBJ2-2; v_call: TRBV29-1; d_call: .; clone_size: once
cdr3_nt: TGTGCCAGCAGCTTCGGGACAGGGGCCTACGAGCAGTACTTC; cdr3_aa: CASSFGTGAYEQYF; j_call: TRBJ2-7; v_call: TRBV7-9; d_call: TRBD1; clone_size: .
cdr3_nt: TGTGCCAGCAGGAGGGGGTTAACAGATACGCAGTATTTT; cdr3_aa: CASRRGLTDTQYF; j_call: TRBJ2-3; v_call: TRBV2; d_call: .; clone_size: .
cdr3_nt: TGTGCCAGCAGCCCTAGGACAGGGGTATGGTACGAGCAGTACTTC; cdr3_aa: CASSPRTGVWYEQYF; j_call: TRBJ2-7; v_call: TRBV5-6; d_call: TRBD1; clone_size: .
cdr3_nt: TGTGCCAGCAGCGTGGACAGGGTGGAGACAAATGAGCAGTTCTTC; cdr3_aa: CASSVDRVETNEQFF; j_call: TRBJ2-1; v_call: TRBV9; d_call: TRBD1; clone_size: .
cdr3_nt: TGTGCCACCAGCATTATTTACAATGAGCAGTTCTTC; cdr3_aa: CATSIIYNEQFF; j_call: TRBJ2-1; v_call: TRBV15; d_call: .; clone_size: .
cdr3_nt: TGCGCCAGCAGCTTGCAGGGACAGGGTGCAGAGACCCAGTACTTC; cdr3_aa: CASSLQGQGAETQYF; j_call: TRBJ2-5; v_call: TRBV5-1; d_call: TRBD1; clone_size: .
cdr3_nt: TGTGCCAGCAGCTTAGAGCCGGGACAGACCCAGTACTTC; cdr3_aa: CASSLEPGQTQYF; j_call: TRBJ2-5; v_call: TRBV7-2; d_call: .; clone_size: .
cdr3_nt: TGTGCCAGCACCCCTGGGGGGACAGGGGTCTATGGCTACACCTTC; cdr3_aa: CASTPGGTGVYGYTF; j_call: TRBJ1-2; v_call: TRBV5-6; d_call: TRBD1; clone_size: .
cdr3_nt: TGCAGCGTTGGAGGGACAGGGAGCGAGCAGTACTTC; cdr3_aa: CSVGGTGSEQYF; j_call: TRBJ2-7; v_call: TRBV29-1; d_call: TRBD1; clone_size: .
cdr3_nt: TGTGCCAGCTCAACAGGGTCCTACGAGCAGTACTTC; cdr3_aa: CASSTGSYEQYF; j_call: TRBJ2-7; v_call: TRBV10-3; d_call: .; clone_size: once
cdr3_nt: TGTGCCAGCAGCTTAGGGCAGCTGAACACTGAAGCTTTCTTT; cdr3_aa: CASSLGQLNTEAFF; j_call: TRBJ1-1; v_call: TRBV7-9; d_call: .; clone_size: .
cdr3_nt: TGTGCCAGCAGTAGGGACAGGGGAAAGACTCAGCCCCAGCATTTT; cdr3_aa: CASSRDRGKTQPQHF; j_call: TRBJ1-5; v_call: TRBV2; d_call: TRBD1; clone_size: .
cdr3_nt: TGCGCCAGCAGCTTAGGACAGGCCACTTATGGCTACACCTTC; cdr3_aa: CASSLGQATYGYTF; j_call: TRBJ1-2; v_call: TRBV5-1; d_call: TRBD1; clone_size: .
cdr3_nt: TGTGCCATCGTGACAGGGTCAGGCAATGAGCAGTTCTTC; cdr3_aa: CAIVTGSGNEQFF; j_call: TRBJ2-1; v_call: TRBV27; d_call: TRBD1; clone_size: .
cdr3_nt: TGTGCCAGCAGTTTTTCTAGCGGGAGGGCGTACACAGATACGCAGTATTTT; cdr3_aa: CASSFSSGRAYTDTQYF; j_call: TRBJ2-3; v_call: TRBV27; d_call: TRBD2; clone_size: once
cdr3_nt: TGCGCCAGCAGCTGGAAGGGGGGTACAGAGCAGTACTTC; cdr3_aa: CASSWKGGTEQYF; j_call: TRBJ2-7; v_call: TRBV5-1; d_call: .; clone_size: .
cdr3_nt: TGTGCCAGCAGCTTAGGAGGACTAGCGGAGCAAGAGACCCAGTACTTC; cdr3_aa: CASSLGGLAEQETQYF; j_call: TRBJ2-5; v_call: TRBV11-2; d_call: TRBD2; clone_size: .
cdr3_nt: TGTGCCAGCAGTGCGGGGGCGAACACCGGGGAGCTGTTTTTT; cdr3_aa: CASSAGANTGELFF; j_call: TRBJ2-2; v_call: TRBV25-1; d_call: .; clone_size: once
cdr3_nt: TGTGCCAGCAGGCCCTGGACCTCTAGCACAGATACGCAGTATTTT; cdr3_aa: CASRPWTSSTDTQYF; j_call: TRBJ2-3; v_call: TRBV5-8; d_call: .; clone_size: .
cdr3_nt: TGTGCCAGTAGTGCACAGGGGGCGCGTAACACTGAAGCTTTCTTT; cdr3_aa: CASSAQGARNTEAFF; j_call: TRBJ1-1; v_call: TRBV19; d_call: TRBD1; clone_size: .
cdr3_nt: TGTGCCAGCAGGTACGCCGGCCGGGGAAACACCATATATTTT; cdr3_aa: CASRYAGRGNTIYF; j_call: TRBJ1-3; v_call: TRBV6-6; d_call: .; clone_size: .
cdr3_nt: TGTGCCAGCAGCTTATCCCCGGGAGGTAGCAATCAGCCCCAGCATTTT; cdr3_aa: CASSLSPGGSNQPQHF; j_call: TRBJ1-5; v_call: TRBV11-2; d_call: .; clone_size: .
cdr3_nt: TGTGCCAGCCGCCCGGGTCGAAACACCGGGGAGCTGTTTTTT; cdr3_aa: CASRPGRNTGELFF; j_call: TRBJ2-2; v_call: TRBV7-9; d_call: .; clone_size: few
cdr3_nt: TGCGCCAGCAGCTCCAGACAGGGATTGAACACTGAAGCTTTCTTT; cdr3_aa: CASSSRQGLNTEAFF; j_call: TRBJ1-1; v_call: TRBV5-1; d_call: TRBD1; clone_size: .
cdr3_nt: TGTGCCAGCAGACCAACACGGGACAGCATTGAAGCTTTCTTT; cdr3_aa: CASRPTRDSIEAFF; j_call: TRBJ1-1; v_call: TRBV5-4; d_call: TRBD1; clone_size: .
cdr3_nt: TGCGCCAGCAGTGAGTCTAGCGGGTACTACAATGAGCAGTTCTTC; cdr3_aa: CASSESSGYYNEQFF; j_call: TRBJ2-1; v_call: TRBV10-2; d_call: TRBD2; clone_size: .
cdr3_nt: TGTGCCAGCAGCAAATTGCACGAGCAGTACTTC; cdr3_aa: CASSKLHEQYF; j_call: TRBJ2-7; v_call: TRBV21-1; d_call: .; clone_size: .
cdr3_nt: TGCGCCAGCAGCTTGGACGGCGGGAGTTCCTACGAGCAGTACTTC; cdr3_aa: CASSLDGGSSYEQYF; j_call: TRBJ2-7; v_call: TRBV5-1; d_call: TRBD2; clone_size: .
cdr3_nt: TGTGCTAGCAGCTTAACACTTCCTGACGAGCAGTACTTC; cdr3_aa: CASSLTLPDEQYF; j_call: TRBJ2-7; v_call: TRBV7-7; d_call: .; clone_size: few
cdr3_nt: TGTGCCAGCTCACCTCAGGAACAGGGGTGGGATGGCTACACCTTC; cdr3_aa: CASSPQEQGWDGYTF; j_call: TRBJ1-2; v_call: TRBV18; d_call: TRBD1; clone_size: .
cdr3_nt: TGTGCCAGCAGCAGTGTAATTGGAGATGAGCAGTTCTTC; cdr3_aa: CASSSVIGDEQFF; j_call: TRBJ2-1; v_call: TRBV7-9; d_call: .; clone_size: .
cdr3_nt: TGTGCCAGTAGTATTATCGGGACAGGGACTGGAAACACCATATATTTT; cdr3_aa: CASSIIGTGTGNTIYF; j_call: TRBJ1-3; v_call: TRBV19; d_call: TRBD1; clone_size: .
cdr3_nt: TGCGCCAGCAGCCAAGATGGGACTCCTAGTAATGAAAAACTGTTTTTT; cdr3_aa: CASSQDGTPSNEKLFF; j_call: TRBJ1-4; v_call: TRBV4-3; d_call: .; clone_size: .
cdr3_nt: TGTGCCAGCAGCTTATTTAGGGAGGAGCCCCAGCATTTT; cdr3_aa: CASSLFREEPQHF; j_call: TRBJ1-5; v_call: TRBV7-9; d_call: .; clone_size: .
cdr3_nt: TGCGCCAGCAGCCACCAGGGTTCTGGAAACACCATATATTTT; cdr3_aa: CASSHQGSGNTIYF; j_call: TRBJ1-3; v_call: TRBV4-3; d_call: .; clone_size: .
cdr3_nt: TGTGCCAGCAGCTTCCACAGTGGCAGCAATGAGCAGTTCTTC; cdr3_aa: CASSFHSGSNEQFF; j_call: TRBJ2-1; v_call: TRBV7-2; d_call: .; clone_size: .